These 29 T cell receptor beta chains were sequenced from one sample in a study of shared T cell receptors in the human thymus. The method was immunoSEQ multiplex PCR; TCRdb's version includes in-frame clones alone and lacks a portion of them. The table lists 550,000 to 800,000 clones, 80% to 90% of them singletons. This sample was also put to use in a study of human thymus T cells.

Specimen: thymocytes. These receptors were collected from a girl under two years old with a congenital heart defect.

The chain carries TRBV28 and TRBJ1-5; TRBD1 is a possible D gene (6 bases). V was shortened by 4 bases and J by 0 bases, with 25 bases between the two germline ends. Germline CDR1 and CDR2: MDHEN and SYDVKM. This CDR3 spans 20 amino acids. CDR3 nucleotides: TGTGCCAGCAGTTACATAGGGTGCGGACAGATAAAATATAGCAATCAGCCCCAGCATTTT. Translating gives CASSYIGCGQIKYSNQPQHF.

The genes are TRBV18 and TRBJ1-1; D may be TRBD1 (6 bases). V gave up 2 bases and J gave up 0 bases, with 22 bases separating them. The V gene's germline CDR1 is KGHSH and CDR2 LQKENI. This CDR3 is 19 amino acids long. The CDR3 reads CASSPAGQPTYQMNTEAFF. The CDR3 DNA is TGTGCCAGCTCACCAGCTGGACAGCCAACATACCAGATGAACACTGAAGCTTTCTTT.

V and J are TRBV6-1 and TRBJ2-5; 8 nucleotides line up with TRBD2. Germline V lookup: CDR1 MNHNS, CDR2 SASEGT. CDR3 length: 18 residues. With 0 bases clipped from V and 5 bases from J, the junction kept 14 bases outside the gene matches. The CDR3 DNA follows: TGTGCCAGCAGTGAAGCCCCAAGACTTCCGACTAGCGTTGAGACCCAGTACTTC. Translation: CASSEAPRLPTSVETQYF.

This clone was picked up one time. The chain joins TRBV2 to TRBJ2-1; TRBD1 matches at 7 bases. Germline values: CDR1 SNHLY, CDR2 FYNNEI. Losses at the gene ends were 8 bases for V and 8 bases for J; bases not matched to a gene: 12. The CDR3 is made up of 14 amino acids. The CDR3 DNA is TGTGCCAGCGGGGTAGGACAGGAGGTATATGAGCAGTTCTTC. Its translation: CASGVGQEVYEQFF.

The sample holds a few counts of this clone. The rearrangement joins TRBV4-3 to TRBJ1-2; 10 bases are a match to TRBD1. Trimming cost V 3 bases and J 6 bases; bases outside gene matches: 1. CDR3 length: 13 amino acids. CDR1 and CDR2 (germline): LGHNA, YSLEER. The CDR3, as DNA: TGCGCCAGCAGCCATGGACAGGGGGATGGCTACACCTTC. It is translated as CASSHGQGDGYTF.

The rearrangement links TRBV2 to TRBJ2-1, with 8 nucleotides matching TRBD2. This CDR3 spans 14 amino acids. The V gene's germline CDR1 is SNHLY and CDR2 FYNNEI. With 8 bases clipped from V and 2 bases from J, the junction kept 5 bases outside the gene matches. This CDR3 is CASRSGLAYNEQFF. The CDR3 coding sequence is TGTGCCAGCCGTTCGGGACTAGCCTACAATGAGCAGTTCTTC.

The chain is built from TRBV5-1 and TRBJ1-3; 12 bases line up with TRBD1. Germline V gene data show CDR1 as SGHRS and CDR2 as YFSETQ. Germline trimming cut 4 bases from V and 0 bases from J; bases unmatched to any gene: 14. The CDR3 extends over 20 amino acids. In nucleotides, the CDR3 is TGCGCCAGCAGCACTACCGGGACAGGGGGCATCTCCCCCTCTGGAAACACCATATATTTT. This gives the protein CASSTTGTGGISPSGNTIYF.

The V and J genes are TRBV7-9 and TRBJ2-7; TRBD1 matches at 10 bases. Germline loops: CDR1 SEHNR, CDR2 FQNEAQ (reference sequence). With 2 bases clipped from V and 0 bases from J, the junction kept 1 base outside the gene matches. This CDR3 contains 15 residues. CDR3 DNA sequence: TGTGCCAGCAGCTTAAGGACAGGGGGCTCCTACGAGCAGTACTTC. The encoded protein is CASSLRTGGSYEQYF.

The chain carries TRBV19 and TRBJ1-2, with D perhaps TRBD1 (6 bases). The CDR3 is made up of 14 amino acids. The germline V gene encodes CDR1 LNHDA and CDR2 SQIVND (reference sequence). The germline V and J ends were trimmed by 5 bases and 0 bases, with 10 bases remaining between them. The DNA of the CDR3 is TGTGCCAGTAGTGCGGGGGGCCCTAACTATGGCTACACCTTC. This gives the protein CASSAGGPNYGYTF.

The chain has TRBV25-1 and TRBJ2-1; D remains unclear. This CDR3 spans 13 amino acids. V was cut by 5 bases and J by 5 bases, with 10 bases left in between. Looked up from germline, CDR1 is MGHDK and CDR2 is SYGVNS. The CDR3 protein is CASSYTMDNEQFF. CDR3 nucleotides: TGTGCCAGCAGTTACACAATGGACAATGAGCAGTTCTTC. Supplemented by reference TRBV25-1 and TRBJ2-1, the full variable domain reads EADIYQTPRYLVIGTGKKITLECSQTMGHDKMYWYQQDPGMELHLIHYSYGVNSTEKGDLSSESTVSRIRTEHFPLTLESARPSHTSQYLCASSYTMDNEQFFGPGTRLTVL.

The chain uses TRBV20-1 and TRBJ1-1, with D unclear. V was pared by 6 bases and J by 12 bases, with 14 bases between. The CDR3 has 10 amino acids. Germline V gene data show CDR1 as DFQATT and CDR2 as SNEGSKA (reference sequence). CDR3 bases: TGCAGTGCCTATGGGAGGGTGCCTTTCTTT. Translation: CSAYGRVPFF.

The V and J genes are TRBV6-1 and TRBJ2-1; 7 bases map to TRBD1. The junction had 9 bases not matched to a gene; V was cut back by 2 bases and J by 5 bases. This CDR3 is built from 16 residues. The germline V gene encodes CDR1 MNHNS and CDR2 SASEGT. CDR3 residues: CASSETRQGVDNEQFF. As DNA, the CDR3 is TGTGCCAGCAGTGAAACGAGACAGGGAGTCGACAATGAGCAGTTCTTC.

CDR3 loop: CASSSRYRGRNTEAFF. The CDR3 DNA is TGTGCCAGCAGTTCCCGCTACAGGGGGCGGAACACTGAAGCTTTCTTT. V is TRBV6-6 and J is TRBJ1-1, with 9 bases fitting TRBD1. The germline CDR1 and CDR2 sequences are MNHNY and SVGAGI (reference sequence). The CDR3 consists of 16 residues. With V trimmed by 4 bases and J by 1 base, 7 bases remained unmatched.

The chain employs TRBV6-1 and TRBJ1-6; maybe TRBD1 (6 bases). CDR3 length: 19 amino acids. V was clipped by 1 base and J by 0 bases, with 16 bases between them. Germline-derived CDR1 and CDR2 are MNHNS and SASEGT. The CDR3 DNA reads as TGTGCCAGCAGTGAAGGGGATACAGGGTACAGCTCCTATAATTCACCCCTCCACTTT. It yields the protein CASSEGDTGYSSYNSPLHF.

This clone appeared a few times. A junction boundary mismatches the germline segment, possibly from a read error. This chain joins TRBV2 and TRBJ2-7; perhaps TRBD2 as D (6 bases). The CDR3 runs to 10 residues. Germline assignment: CDR1 SNHLY and CDR2 FYNNEI. CDR3 DNA: TGTGCCAGCAGTGTGGAGGGGCGTGGGTTC. It yields the protein CASSVEGRGF.

CDR3 nucleotides: TGTGCCAGCAGGAAGACACTTCTTTTGGCTGAAGCTTTCTTT. Translation gives CASRKTLLLAEAFF. This chain uses TRBV6-5 with TRBJ1-1, with no clear D. CDR1 MNHEY and CDR2 SVGAGI come from the germline V gene. This CDR3 comprises 14 residues. Trimming took 6 bases from V and 6 from J, leaving 17 bases between them.

The rearrangement uses TRBV6-4 and TRBJ2-1; 9 nucleotides align to TRBD1. The length of the CDR3 is 14 residues. V gave up 6 bases and J gave up 1 base; unmatched junction bases: 1. The germline CDR1 and CDR2 sequences are MRHNA and SNTAGT. CDR3 region: CASRQGASYNEQFF. Here the CDR3 DNA reads TGTGCCAGCAGACAGGGGGCGTCCTACAATGAGCAGTTCTTC.

The V call is TRBV10-2, the J call TRBJ1-1, with TRBD1 identical over 7 bases. Germline loops: CDR1 WSHSY, CDR2 SAAADI. V lost 3 bases and J lost 6; bases outside the gene matches: 10. The CDR3 extends over 15 amino acids. This CDR3 is CASSDRTGGRAEAFF. The CDR3 DNA reads TGCGCCAGCAGTGATAGGACAGGAGGTAGGGCTGAAGCTTTCTTT.

The rearrangement uses TRBV5-1 and TRBJ2-3, with 12 bases fitting TRBD2. Germline-derived CDR1 and CDR2 are SGHRS and YFSETQ. The CDR3 sequence is 20 residues long. The V segment lost 9 bases and the J segment 4 bases; nucleotides outside the gene matches: 24. CDR3 loop: CATTLLGPSGGANRSDTQYF. The CDR3 DNA reads TGCGCCACCACATTGTTGGGTCCTAGCGGGGGGGCTAATCGGTCAGATACGCAGTATTTT.

This clone showed up just a few times. The gene calls are TRBV11-2 and TRBJ2-3; 8 bases are a match to TRBD2. The junction had 11 bases not matched to a gene; V was cut back by 7 bases and J by 2 bases. The length of the CDR3 is 16 residues. Germline CDR1 reads SGHAT; CDR2 reads FQNNGV. The CDR3 DNA is TGTGCCAGCACCCCCCCGGGGGGGCCATTCACAGATACGCAGTATTTT. Translation: CASTPPGGPFTDTQYF. The variable domain in full, with the rest retrieved from reference TRBV11-2 and TRBJ2-3, is EAGVAQSPRYKIIEKRQSVAFWCNPISGHATLYWYQQILGQGPKLLIQFQNNGVVDDSQLPKDRFSAERLKGVDSTLKIQPAKLEDSAVYLCASTPPGGPFTDTQYFGPGTRLTVL.

V is TRBV27 and J is TRBJ1-1, with 7 bases that match TRBD1. V lost 5 bases to trimming and J lost 5 bases; unmatched junction nucleotides: 17. Germline lookup yields CDR1 MNHEY and CDR2 SMNVEV (reference sequence). The CDR3 loop spans 17 amino acids. The CDR3: CASSLNVLGGTATEAFF. The CDR3 DNA reads TGTGCCAGCAGTCTAAACGTTCTCGGCGGGACAGCAACTGAAGCTTTCTTT.

The chain uses TRBV5-1 and TRBJ1-2; a possible D gene is TRBD1 (5 bases). This CDR3 has 17 residues. Deletions cut 0 bases from V and 6 bases from J, with 21 bases between. Germline values: CDR1 SGHRS, CDR2 YFSETQ. The CDR3 spells CASSLEEGPKSTDGYTF. In DNA, the CDR3 is TGCGCCAGCAGCTTGGAGGAGGGACCTAAATCGACGGATGGCTACACCTTC.

CDR3 DNA sequence: TGTGCCAGCAGTTATTGGGACAGGGAATGCTATGGCTACACCTTC. It codes for CASSYWDRECYGYTF. V and J are TRBV6-6 and TRBJ1-2, with 9 bases identical to TRBD1. This CDR3 spans 15 amino acids. V lost 3 bases and J lost 4; bases outside the gene matches: 6. CDR1 MNHNY and CDR2 SVGAGI come from the germline V gene (reference sequence).

The chain recombines TRBV6-1 with TRBJ1-6; D ambiguous. Germline V gene lookup returns CDR1 MNHNS and CDR2 SASEGT. V was cut by 2 bases and J by 6 bases, with 11 bases left in between. CDR3 length: 15 amino acids. The CDR3 region has the DNA TGTGCCAGCAGTGAAAGGGCAGGAGGTAATTCACCCCTCCACTTT. Translating gives CASSERAGGNSPLHF.

This chain joins TRBV2 and TRBJ1-2; 7 nucleotides line up with TRBD1. Germline CDR1 is SNHLY and CDR2 is FYNNEI. V shed 3 bases, J shed 5 bases, and the junction held 12 bases outside the gene matches. The CDR3 loop spans 16 amino acids. As DNA, the CDR3 is TGTGCCAGCAGTGAGAGCCGGAGGGGGCGCGGTTATGGCTACACCTTC. Residues: CASSESRRGRGYGYTF.

J is TRBJ2-7 and V is TRBV7-6, with D possibly being TRBD2 (5 bases). Per the germline V gene, CDR1 is SGHVS and CDR2 is FNYEAQ. Between the trimmed V and J ends, which lost 3 bases and 2 bases, there was a span of 11 bases. This CDR3 has 14 amino acids. CDR3 region: CASSFRDLTYEQYF. CDR3 in DNA: TGTGCCAGCAGCTTCCGGGATCTCACCTACGAGCAGTACTTC.

The chain joins TRBV11-2 to TRBJ2-5; no firm D call. The CDR3 has 14 amino acids. Germline-derived CDR1 and CDR2 are SGHAT and FQNNGV. V gave up 2 bases and J gave up 5 bases, with 12 bases separating them. The CDR3 loop reads CASSLSHMEETQYF. The CDR3 nucleotides are TGTGCCAGCAGCTTATCCCACATGGAGGAGACCCAGTACTTC.

The chain recombines TRBV6-5 with TRBJ1-1; D ambiguous. Germline CDR1 MNHEY, CDR2 SVGAGI. Trimming shortened V by 5 bases and J by 1 base, and 8 bases separated the two germline ends. CDR3 length: 13 amino acids. CDR3 sequence: CASSHTENTEAFF. The CDR3 DNA reads as TGTGCCAGCAGTCATACAGAGAACACTGAAGCTTTCTTT.

The chain recombines TRBV6-5 with TRBJ1-2; 7 positions match TRBD1. The CDR3 is made up of 13 amino acids. Germline values: CDR1 MNHEY, CDR2 SVGAGI. Trimming at V came to 2 bases and at J to 6 bases, leaving 3 bases not matched to a gene. CDR3 sequence reads: CASSYKGANGYTF. The CDR3 nucleotides read TGTGCCAGCAGTTACAAGGGGGCGAATGGCTACACCTTC.